Given below is one T cell receptor beta chain in context. Its antigen specificity is not known. Per-nucleotide qualities are absent, and no much larger clonotype sits a single base away. The trial excluded patients who had a history of autoimmune disease or who were on systemic immunosuppression. Peripheral blood for TCR sequencing was collected from all dose cohorts at baseline, on cycle 4 day 1, and on cycle 7 day 1. The samples were taken from a phase I, first-in-human, multicenter, open-label dose-escalation trial of ivuxolimab. Adults with locally advanced or metastatic melanoma, renal cell, hepatocellular, or head and neck squamous cell carcinoma were enrolled in the trial. Before TCR sequencing, CD4+ T cells and CD8+ T cells from peripheral blood were sorted into separate populations. From a lookup of the germline V gene (reference sequence), CDR1 and CDR2 are SEHNR and FQNEAQ. Including cysteine and phenylalanine, the CDR3 has 13 amino acids. This entry keeps only the CDR3 DNA: 39 bases, framed from base 1. V was cut back by 1 base and J by 6 bases, leaving a gap of 10 bases between them.

These data originate in a study of OX40 agonist ivuxolimab in advanced cancers. Describing the broader study: Ivuxolimab was an agonistic, fully human IgG2 monoclonal antibody directed against OX40 (CD134), a costimulatory receptor. Intravenous ivuxolimab was administered to patients every 2 weeks at six dose levels: 0.01, 0.1, 0.3, 1.5, 3 and 10 mg/kg. Of the roughly 53 patients in dose escalation, about 20 had hepatocellular carcinoma, about 15 had melanoma, 9 had renal cell carcinoma and 9 had head and neck cancer. In the dose-escalation cohort, approximately 80% of patients were male, and the mean age was around 60 years with a range of roughly 23 to 90. Patients were allowed to have had prior anti-PD-1, anti-PD-L1 or anti-CTLA-4 therapy, and roughly 40% of the dose-escalation patients had previously received checkpoint inhibitors. Partial responses were achieved by three dose-escalation patients, of whom one had hepatocellular carcinoma and two had cutaneous melanoma. The purpose of peripheral TCRbeta sequencing was to test whether ivuxolimab changed TCR sequence diversity and led to clonal T-cell expansion. The paper describes the monotherapy dose-escalation part (N of about 54 patients) of the phase I trial of ivuxolimab. Here is what the overall study found, with its caveats: Low levels of normalized T-cell clonal expansion were also seen in some patients who did not respond. Which antigens the clonally expanded peripheral T cells were specific for was not determined. In the 0.1-3.0 mg/kg groups, partial responders were among the patients with the lowest normalized peripheral clonal expansion, particularly in CD8+ T cells. After ivuxolimab, more expanded clones were found on average in CD8+ T cells than in CD4+ T cells. Clonal expansion of both CD4+ and CD8+ blood T cells was observed from baseline to week 6 at doses 0.1 to 3.0 mg/kg.

For sequencing of the TCRbeta CDR3 region, genomic DNA was extracted from the sorted cells. The immunoSEQ Assay was used for sequencing of TCRbeta CDR3 regions. Imported from immuneACCESS, the table was reduced by TCRdb to in-frame sequences with V and J called. These copies leave out some clones; in studies compared against another copy, an unresolved V gene accounts for under half, and the cause of the remainder is not known. The sample table contains 25,000 to 30,000 clones; only one count was recorded for over 75% of them. The ten largest clones add up to approximately 30% of the sample. The chain couples TRBV7-9 to TRBJ2-7; possibly the D gene is TRBD1, per 5 matching bases. The starting material was CD4+ or CD8+ T cells sorted from blood, obtained in a trial of the OX40 agonist ivuxolimab. The receptor was derived from an adult with an advanced solid tumor such as melanoma, head and neck, liver or kidney cancer. The base sequence is TGTGCCAGCAGCTTAGGATCTGACAGCGAGCAGTACTTC. Translation gives CASSLGSDSEQYF.